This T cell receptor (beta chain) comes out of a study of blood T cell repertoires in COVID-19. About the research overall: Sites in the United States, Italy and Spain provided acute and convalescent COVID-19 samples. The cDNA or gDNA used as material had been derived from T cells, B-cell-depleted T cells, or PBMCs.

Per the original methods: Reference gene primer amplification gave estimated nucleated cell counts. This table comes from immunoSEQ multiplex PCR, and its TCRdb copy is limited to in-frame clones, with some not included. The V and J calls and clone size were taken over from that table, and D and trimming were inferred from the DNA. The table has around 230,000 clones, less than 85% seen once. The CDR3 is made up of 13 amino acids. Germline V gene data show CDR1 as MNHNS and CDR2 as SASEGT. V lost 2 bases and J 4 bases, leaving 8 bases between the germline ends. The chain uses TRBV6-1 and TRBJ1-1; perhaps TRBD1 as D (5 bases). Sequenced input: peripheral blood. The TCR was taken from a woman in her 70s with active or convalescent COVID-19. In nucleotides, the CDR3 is TGTGCCAGCAGTGAATGGGGGGGCACTGAAGCTTTCTTT. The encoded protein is CASSEWGGTEAFF.